This TCR beta chain originates from a study of blood T cell repertoires in COVID-19. Clones were read by immunoSEQ multiplex PCR, and TCRdb kept only the in-frame ones, dropping some. The sample has just over 300,000 clones; roughly 90% are singletons. This CDR3 is built from 14 residues. V was pared by 4 bases and J by 8 bases, with 8 bases of the junction left unmatched. Germline values: CDR1 SGHRS, CDR2 YFSETQ. The rearrangement joins TRBV5-1 to TRBJ1-4, with 7 bases fitting TRBD1. The sequence was obtained from a young man with active or convalescent COVID-19. The sample taken for sequencing was peripheral blood. The CDR3 DNA is TGCGCCAGCAGCCCGACAGGGAGTGAGGAAAAACTGTTTTTT. Its protein is CASSPTGSEEKLFF.